The 15 T cell receptor beta chains below come from one sample, sequenced in a study of tumor and adjacent non-tumor tissue in lung cancer. RNA was extracted from bulk tissue without any cell sorting. The library came from three nested PCR rounds adapted from ARM-PCR protocols. TCRdb reprocessed the multiplex PCR reads with MiXCR, giving one entry per CDR3 protein. The repertoire holds around 200,000 distinct CDR3 sequences, 60% to 85% seen once, with 20% to 25% in the top ten. The sequenced sample consisted of lung tumor tissue. These receptors were collected from a man aged 60 to 75 with non-small cell lung cancer.

The sample holds one count of this clonotype. This chain links TRBV20-1 with TRBJ1-1; D gene unclear. The length of the CDR3 is 13 residues. Germline lookup yields CDR1 DFQATT and CDR2 SNEGSKA (reference sequence). The V end lost 2 bases, the J end lost 3 bases, and 10 bases lay between the germline ends. In DNA form, the CDR3 reads TGCAGTGCTAGATGCAGAGGGTACACTGAAGCTTTCTTT. Protein sequence: CSARCRGYTEAFF.

This clonotype was observed once. The chain carries TRBV4-1 and TRBJ1-1; 8 bases map to TRBD1. The V gene end was trimmed by 1 base and the J gene end by 7 bases; junction bases not matched to a gene: 5. Germline V gene data show CDR1 as MGHRA and CDR2 as YSYEKL. The CDR3 contains 14 residues. The CDR3 region has the DNA TGCGCCAGCAGCCAAGCCAGGGGGCTCATTGAAGCTTTCTTT. Translation gives CASSQARGLIEAFF.

This clonotype was seen repeatedly, ten times or more. This chain connects TRBV4-2 to TRBJ1-6, with D unresolved. V dropped 0 bases and J dropped 2 bases, with 8 bases sitting between them. Germline CDR1 reads LGHNA; CDR2 reads YNFKEQ. There are 16 residues in the CDR3. CDR3 in amino acids: CASSQDGSAYNSPLHF. CDR3 bases: TGTGCCAGCAGCCAAGATGGCAGCGCCTATAATTCACCCCTCCACTTT.

The V gene is TRBV11-2, the J gene TRBJ2-1; no firm D call. The CDR3 extends over 13 amino acids. The V and J ends lost 10 bases and 4 bases respectively, with 14 bases between them. The V gene's germline CDR1 is SGHAT and CDR2 FQNNGV. The CDR3 is CANNSAFYNEQFF. CDR3 coding DNA: TGTGCCAACAACTCCGCATTTTACAATGAGCAGTTCTTC. The complete variable domain, with remaining parts taken from reference TRBV11-2 and TRBJ2-1, reads EAGVAQSPRYKIIEKRQSVAFWCNPISGHATLYWYQQILGQGPKLLIQFQNNGVVDDSQLPKDRFSAERLKGVDSTLKIQPAKLEDSAVYLCANNSAFYNEQFFGPGTRLTVL.

The chain couples TRBV5-4 to TRBJ2-2, with TRBD1 matching over 9 bases. The CDR3 runs 16 residues. Germline V gene data show CDR1 as SGHNT and CDR2 as YYREEE (reference sequence). V shed 4 bases, J shed 2 bases, and the junction held 6 bases outside the gene matches. The CDR3 loop is CASSHGQGFNTGELFF. DNA for the CDR3: TGTGCCAGCAGCCACGGACAGGGGTTCAACACCGGGGAGCTGTTTTTT.

This clonotype was seen a few times. The genes are TRBV28 and TRBJ1-5; D remains ambiguous. Per the germline V gene, CDR1 is MDHEN and CDR2 is SYDVKM. The CDR3 is 14 amino acids. Trimming shortened V by 1 base and J by 8 bases, and 12 bases separated the two germline ends. The CDR3: CASSLFEASEPQHF. In nucleotides, the CDR3 is TGTGCCAGCAGTTTATTCGAAGCCTCTGAGCCCCAGCATTTT.

Regarding this clonotype: Compared with germline, one end of the junction differs, possibly owing to a read error. CDR3 in DNA: TGCGTCAGCAGCCAAGATCGCGTGAGAGGTGGCTACACCTTC. It specifies CVSSQDRVRGGYTF. This rearrangement joins TRBV4-1 to TRBJ1-2; D remains unclear. CDR1 and CDR2 from the germline V gene are MGHRA and YSYEKL. CDR3 size: 14 residues.

A note on this clonotype: A read error may account for a junction end that differs from germline. This chain connects TRBV28 to TRBJ1-5; 7 nucleotides align to TRBD1. The CDR3 loop spans 15 amino acids. The germline CDR1 and CDR2 sequences are MDHEN and SYDVKM. In nucleotides, the CDR3 is TGTGTCAGCATCGAACAGGGGAAAGCGAATCAGCCCCAGCATTTT. Encoded protein: CVSIEQGKANQPQHF.

This clonotype has a single count. Without the conserved terminal phenylalanine or tryptophan, this CDR3 likely stems from a read error. The V call is TRBV11-2, the J call TRBJ2-3; TRBD1 matches 8 bases. This CDR3 has 13 residues. Germline lookup yields CDR1 SGHAT and CDR2 FQNNGV. CDR3 residues: CVSSPQGAHTQYL. In DNA form, the CDR3 reads TGTGTCAGCAGCCCGCAGGGGGCACATACGCAGTATCTT.

This clonotype was found a few times. The chain employs TRBV28 and TRBJ1-2; possible D gene TRBD1, 5 bases. Germline CDR1 MDHEN, CDR2 SYDVKM. The CDR3 spans 13 residues. V lost 7 bases to trimming and J lost 4 bases, with 13 bases between them. The CDR3 nucleotides read TGTGCCAGCATTTCCGGAAGGGGCTATGGCTACACCTTC. Translation: CASISGRGYGYTF.

This chain connects TRBV14 to TRBJ2-2; D unclear. Trimming shortened V by 5 bases and J by 4 bases, and 11 bases separated the two germline ends. The CDR3 has 14 amino acids. Looked up from germline, CDR1 is SGHDN and CDR2 is FVKESK. DNA for the CDR3: TGTGCCAGCAGCAGGGAAGGAAGCACCGGGGAGCTGTTTTTT. Encoded protein: CASSREGSTGELFF.

This clonotype was counted ten times or more. The genes are TRBV29-1 and TRBJ2-7; weak D call: TRBD1 (6 bases). V was trimmed by 6 bases and J by 7 bases, leaving 16 bases between them. Germline V CDR1 and CDR2: SQVTM, ANQGSEA. The CDR3 totals 12 residues. The CDR3 sequence: CSVAMGAREQYF. The CDR3 bases are TGCAGCGTCGCCATGGGGGCGCGGGAGCAGTACTTC.

In the case of this clonotype: The junction and the germline gene differ at one end; a read error may be behind it. V and J are TRBV4-3 and TRBJ2-6; no definite D call. Germline V lookup: CDR1 LGHNA, CDR2 YSLEER. This CDR3 has 16 amino acids. Here the CDR3 DNA reads TGCGCCAGTAGCCAAGAGGCGGTGTCTAGGGCCAACGACCTGACTTTC. It codes for CASSQEAVSRANDLTF.

This clonotype was found many times. The rearrangement joins TRBV20-1 to TRBJ2-2, with 9 bases identical to TRBD1. Trimming cost V 0 bases and J 2 bases; bases outside gene matches: 4. This CDR3 is built from 16 residues. The germline V gene encodes CDR1 DFQATT and CDR2 SNEGSKA (reference sequence). CDR3 residues: CSARDGTGTNTGELFF. CDR3 bases: TGCAGTGCTAGAGACGGGACAGGGACCAACACCGGGGAGCTGTTTTTT.

The V and J genes are TRBV29-1 and TRBJ2-7; no clear D gene. Germline values: CDR1 SQVTM, CDR2 ANQGSEA. This CDR3 contains 14 residues. V dropped 6 bases and J dropped 2 bases, with 17 bases sitting between them. CDR3 nucleotide sequence: TGCAGCGTGCCTGGGGTTCAGGCGCCCTACGAGCAGTACTTC. Protein product: CSVPGVQAPYEQYF.